This T cell receptor beta chain derives from a study of T cells in Graves' hyperthyroidism and ophthalmopathy (dated by TCRdb to 2018 to 2020). Some background on the complete study: Peripheral blood samples were taken at initial diagnosis, before any treatment was given. TCR V-J signatures able to tell the groups apart were searched for in a discovery cohort of 90 to 100 patients, of whom over 40 had Graves' ophthalmopathy and under 65 had stable Graves' hyperthyroidism. Prospective prediction of ophthalmopathy was tested in an independent validation cohort of about 19 hyperthyroidism patients and 15 to 17 patients who later progressed to ophthalmopathy. The roughly 100 discovery patients were divided at random into training and test sets in a 7:3 ratio. The study also compared thyroid tissue and blood T-cell repertoires from five or six Graves' hyperthyroidism patients. Once sampling was done, hyperthyroidism patients were given methimazole at a starting dose of 30 mg daily, whereas ophthalmopathy patients were given high-dose intravenous methylprednisolone. TCR Vbeta CDR3 sequencing of 130 to 150 peripheral blood samples (under 45 ophthalmopathy, about 74 hyperthyroidism and some 17 progressor patients) is reported in the paper. On the study overall, not on this receptor specifically: In cross-validation, a model built on a 13 V-J signature told ophthalmopathy apart from stable hyperthyroidism with 87.88% sensitivity and 81% to 82% specificity, and in testing the same model reached 80%/75%. In validation, the model predicted progression to ophthalmopathy a median of roughly 6.5 months before onset, with about 64% sensitivity and 72.22% specificity. Most expanded thyroid clonotypes (frequency above 0.001) were also found in blood, which suggests that blood repertoires may mirror thyroid immune responses. Sample size was not statistically predetermined, and investigators were not blinded to group allocation.

The germline V gene gives CDR1 as MNHNS and CDR2 as SASEGT. From the cysteine up to the phenylalanine, the CDR3 has a length of 16 residues. The DNA shown is the 48-base CDR3, in frame from base 1. After removal of 4 bases from V and 2 bases from J, the junction retains 4 bases not matched to a gene. Amplification of TCR beta CDR3 regions was carried out from RNA transcripts. A first-round RT-PCR of the TCR CDR3 used the HTBI primer set with the Qiagen OneStep RT-PCR kit. Libraries were constructed in a second round of multiplex PCR, after which size selection and purification were carried out. Paired-end sequencing of the libraries was performed with 100 bp reads on an Illumina HiSeq2000. The authors' analysis ran thus. SOAPnuke was used to process the raw data, throwing out any read that contained adapters or uncalled bases, had a mean Phred below 15, or lacked an exact constant-primer or identifier match. High-quality paired reads were merged with COPE v1.2.5, and unique nucleotide sequences were defined as clonotypes. Clonotypes were aligned to IMGT TRBV, TRBD and TRBJ reference segments using MiTCR v1.1. Analysis was restricted to V-J combinations with a frequency above 0.0001, which covered roughly 99% of repertoires. The TCS score was defined as F50 (clonal expansion) divided by E x V (chaos), with BLOSUM62-based TCRdist calculated between CDR3 peptides within each V-J. Welch's t-statistics and random forest reduced roughly 540 V-J features to 10 to 15, which were used in a naive Bayes classifier (R e1071). The raw public reads went through TCRdb reprocessing: fastp at Q25, MiXCR clone calling, in-frame beta chains kept. Here each entry gathers all rows of one CDR3 protein and keeps the most common genes and DNA. The V and J calls and clone size are TCRdb's, not the authors'. The table for this sample lists approximately 370,000 distinct CDR3 sequences; roughly a sixth of them were counted only once. The ten largest clones represent around a third of the sample.

This clonotype was detected ten times or more. Its antigen target is currently unknown. The record has no base qualities; no much larger clone is one base away. Hyperthyroidism patients were newly diagnosed, had a disease duration of under 2 months, and were aged 18 to 65 years. The study excluded patients with uncontrolled infections, other autoimmune diseases, pregnancy or lactation. Clinical symptoms, serum thyroxine and TRAb, thyroid ultrasound, and orbital computed tomography formed the basis for the diagnoses. Blood from progressor patients was collected at the time of first diagnosis with hyperthyroidism, before any ophthalmopathy symptoms had appeared. PBMCs were isolated from about 9.1 ml of fresh peripheral blood by Ficoll-Paque density gradient centrifugation. Progressor patients were defined as those initially diagnosed with Graves' hyperthyroidism in whom ophthalmopathy developed during follow-up. Trizol reagent was used to extract total RNA, and RNA quality was then checked on an Agilent 2100 Bioanalyzer.

The rearrangement combines TRBV6-1 with TRBJ2-1, with TRBD2 matching 11 junction bases. The TCR was taken from a woman in her thirties with Graves' hyperthyroidism that later progressed to Graves' ophthalmopathy. Sample: blood. Here the CDR3 is given as CASSVSGRAPYNEQFF. The DNA sequence is as follows: TGTGCCAGCAGTGTTAGCGGGAGGGCCCCCTACAATGAGCAGTTCTTC.